The present T cell receptor (beta chain) was sequenced within a study of blood T cell dynamics during melanoma immunotherapy. Every bulk PBMC sample received the same 350 ng of DNA. Measured with immunoSEQ multiplex PCR; TCRdb has only the in-frame clones, and not every one. The sample has 25,000 to 30,000 clones, over 80% seen once; the top ten hold around a tenth. Germline values: CDR1 SGHDT, CDR2 YYEEEE. V dropped 0 bases and J dropped 1 base, with 10 bases sitting between them. CDR3 size: 15 residues. Indicated time point: week 3, after first cycle of checkpoint inhibitor. One draw preceded checkpoint blockade; another followed its first cycle at week 3.

The specimen was blood, collected from a patient treated with checkpoint blockade. The rearrangement joins TRBV5-6 to TRBJ1-1; TRBD1 might be the D (5 bases). The TCR originated in a human donor with melanoma. The CDR3 DNA follows: TGTGCCAGCAGCTTGGTGAGGGGTCGGAACACTGAAGCTTTCTTT. Its protein is CASSLVRGRNTEAFF.